Below, 11 T cell receptor beta chains from the same sample are listed, as sequenced in a study of Ad26.COV2.S vaccination and SARS-CoV-2 variants. Sequencing was performed with immunoSEQ multiplex PCR; in TCRdb, only in-frame clones are kept and a portion is missing. The sample lists some 390,000 clones; approximately 90% were seen once. Treatment specified: roughly 18 received Ad26.COV2.S at low or high dose, single or two shots; 5 received placebo; per-sample allocation not given. Samples analyzed were those drawn on day 63 after the first vaccine or placebo injection. Material: peripheral blood, obtained in a trial of Ad26.COV2.S vaccine versus placebo. The receptors stem from a person aged 18-65 years who received the Ad26.COV2.S COVID-19 vaccine or a placebo.

The chain recombines TRBV5-1 with TRBJ1-2, with D maybe TRBD1 (5 bases). With 1 base removed from V and 5 bases from J, the gap between germline ends came to 15 bases. Germline V lookup: CDR1 SGHRS, CDR2 YFSETQ. The CDR3 extends over 15 amino acids. The CDR3, as DNA: TGCGCCAGCAGCTTGCCCCAGGAGGCAGGGTATGGCTACACCTTC. Its protein product is CASSLPQEAGYGYTF.

V gene TRBV6-5 combines with J gene TRBJ1-1, with a possible D match to TRBD1 (5 bases). Germline values: CDR1 MNHEY, CDR2 SVGAGI. The CDR3 is 16 residues long. The V and J ends lost 0 bases and 3 bases respectively, with 14 bases between them. This CDR3 reads CASSYSPGAGYTEAFF. The CDR3, as DNA: TGTGCCAGCAGTTACTCCCCCGGGGCCGGGTACACTGAAGCTTTCTTT.

The genes are TRBV6-5 and TRBJ2-7; D perhaps matches TRBD2 (6 bases). CDR1 MNHEY and CDR2 SVGAGI come from the germline V gene. The CDR3 runs 15 residues. V was cut by 6 bases and J by 2 bases, with 17 bases left in between. The CDR3 is CASSPGGEKPYEQYF. The DNA of the CDR3 is TGTGCCAGCAGCCCAGGAGGGGAAAAACCCTACGAGCAGTACTTC.

CDR3 protein: CASSIGTWSYEQYF. CDR3 coding DNA: TGTGCCAGTAGTATCGGGACTTGGAGCTACGAGCAGTACTTC. The chain has TRBV19 and TRBJ2-7; a weak D match, TRBD2 (6 bases). From germline, CDR1 is LNHDA and CDR2 SQIVND (reference sequence). The CDR3 is 14 amino acids. V lost 3 bases and J lost 3, with 12 bases in between.

This chain uses TRBV2 with TRBJ2-6; maybe TRBD2 (7 bases). Germline values: CDR1 SNHLY, CDR2 FYNNEI. The CDR3 contains 18 residues. The V gene lost 6 bases and the J gene lost 4 bases, with 22 bases spanning the gap. CDR3 sequence reads: CASRGGGSLGLGANVLTF. CDR3 coding DNA: TGTGCCAGCAGAGGCGGGGGCTCTCTAGGTCTAGGGGCCAACGTCCTGACTTTC.

The chain is built from TRBV7-2 and TRBJ2-1; 7 positions agree with TRBD1. The CDR3 consists of 17 residues. V was pared by 5 bases and J by 5 bases, with 15 bases of the junction left unmatched. Per germline, CDR1 SGHTA and CDR2 FQGNSA. DNA of the CDR3: TGTGCCAGCAGCCGTACAGGGGTCCCAAACATAAACAATGAGCAGTTCTTC. Protein product: CASSRTGVPNINNEQFF.

V is TRBV5-5 and J is TRBJ1-2, with D perhaps TRBD1 (5 bases). CDR3 size: 13 residues. The germline V gene has CDR1 SGHKS and CDR2 YYEKEE (reference sequence). Trimming pared 6 bases from V and 4 bases from J, leaving 13 bases between. This CDR3 reads CASTGGVTYGYTF. CDR3 nucleotide sequence: TGTGCCAGCACAGGAGGGGTGACCTATGGCTACACCTTC.

The genes are TRBV6-1 and TRBJ1-4; possibly TRBD1 for D (6 bases). The germline gives CDR1 MNHNS, CDR2 SASEGT. V lost 2 bases and J lost 7, with 14 bases in between. This CDR3 is built from 15 residues. The CDR3 DNA sequence: TGTGCCAGCAGTGAAATTTGGGGGCAAGGTGAAAAACTGTTTTTT. Its protein product is CASSEIWGQGEKLFF.

The V call is TRBV3-1 (or the pseudogene TRBV3-2), the J call TRBJ1-5; D is possibly TRBD1 (5 bases). This CDR3 contains 13 residues. Trimming cost V 2 bases and J 6 bases, with 8 bases left between them. Germline V lookup: CDR1 LGHDT, CDR2 YNNKEL (reference sequence). The chain's CDR3 is CASSQTQGQPQHF. The CDR3 DNA reads TGTGCCAGCAGCCAAACGCAGGGTCAGCCCCAGCATTTT.

This clone was detected only once. The V call is TRBV12-2, the J call TRBJ2-7; the D call TRBD1 from the table was never checked on the DNA. TRBV12-2 is a recognized pseudogene. The CDR3 has 12 residues. The CDR3 loop is CASPQGAREQYF. DNA of the CDR3: TGTGCAAGTCCCCAGGGGGCCCGCGAGCAGTACTTC.

The chain couples TRBV9 to TRBJ1-1; maybe TRBD1 (5 bases). The ends were cut back, 0 bases at V and 0 bases at J, with 9 bases in the middle. CDR1 SGDLS and CDR2 YYNGEE come from the germline V gene. The CDR3 is made up of 15 amino acids. CDR3 region: CASSVGVGVNTEAFF. For the CDR3, the DNA is TGTGCCAGCAGCGTAGGGGTGGGGGTGAACACTGAAGCTTTCTTT.